Listed below are T cell receptor beta chains from one sample, sequenced in a study of CD8 T cells in ankylosing spondylitis. MiXCR, applied by TCRdb to the 5' RACE reads, yields one record per CDR3 protein. The sample carries approximately 260,000 distinct CDR3 sequences, over 8.5% recorded once. The specimen sequenced was blood, either unsorted or a sorted T cell fraction (not recorded which). Source of these receptors: a male donor with ankylosing spondylitis or in good health (not recorded which). Both conserved end residues are part of each CDR3. A D gene is named only where the DNA matches it firmly. Only part of the rows carry a size: once, few, many, or a class if the clone is expanded.

clone_size: many; j_call: TRBJ1-1; d_call: TRBD1; v_call: TRBV12-3/TRBV12-4; cdr3_nt: TGTGCCAGCAGGCCCAGGGGGCAGGAAGCTTTCTTT; cdr3_aa: CASRPRGQEAFF
clone_size: few; j_call: TRBJ2-5; d_call: -; v_call: TRBV6-5; cdr3_nt: TGTGCCAGCAGTTACCGCAGCGGGCCGACATCGGGGGAGACCCAGTACTTC; cdr3_aa: CASSYRSGPTSGETQYF
clone_size: many; j_call: TRBJ1-1; d_call: TRBD1; v_call: TRBV7-9; cdr3_nt: TGTGCCAGCAGCTGGGACGTGACAGGGGGTAGCACTGAAGCTTTCTTT; cdr3_aa: CASSWDVTGGSTEAFF
clone_size: many; j_call: TRBJ2-2; d_call: -; v_call: TRBV25-1; cdr3_nt: TGTGCCAGCACTGAAGGCGGGGCCGGGGAGCTGTTTTTT; cdr3_aa: CASTEGGAGELFF
clone_size: -; j_call: TRBJ1-5; d_call: -; v_call: TRBV2; cdr3_nt: TGTGCCAGCAGTGAAGCCCTCCCTTACGTGGGCAATCAGCCCCAGCATTTT; cdr3_aa: CASSEALPYVGNQPQHF
clone_size: many; j_call: TRBJ1-1; d_call: -; v_call: TRBV12-3/TRBV12-4; cdr3_nt: TGTGCCAGCAGTTTAGGGGGTTGGTTGGAAGCTTTCTTT; cdr3_aa: CASSLGGWLEAFF
clone_size: many; j_call: TRBJ1-5; d_call: TRBD1; v_call: TRBV10-2; cdr3_nt: TGCGCCAGCAGCGGGACAGACAATCAGCCCCAGCATTTT; cdr3_aa: CASSGTDNQPQHF
clone_size: many; j_call: TRBJ1-5; d_call: TRBD1; v_call: TRBV20-1; cdr3_nt: TGCAGTGCTAGCAGGAACAGGGGGTATAGCAATCAGCCCCAGCATTTT; cdr3_aa: CSASRNRGYSNQPQHF
clone_size: many; j_call: TRBJ2-3; d_call: -; v_call: TRBV20-1; cdr3_nt: TGCAGTGCTATAATAGCCACAGATACGCAGTATTTT; cdr3_aa: CSAIIATDTQYF
clone_size: many; j_call: TRBJ2-1; d_call: TRBD2; v_call: TRBV5-1; cdr3_nt: TGCGCCAGCAGCCCCGGGACTAGCGGGGCTTACAATGAGCAGTTCTTC; cdr3_aa: CASSPGTSGAYNEQFF
clone_size: few; j_call: TRBJ2-5; d_call: -; v_call: TRBV5-6; cdr3_nt: TGTGCCAGCAGCTGGGAAAGGGGTGAGACCCAGTACTTC; cdr3_aa: CASSWERGETQYF
clone_size: few; j_call: TRBJ1-6; d_call: -; v_call: TRBV20-1; cdr3_nt: TGCAGTGCTAGCGGCAGGTCGGAGAGGGCCCTCCACTTT; cdr3_aa: CSASGRSERALHF
clone_size: many; j_call: TRBJ2-5; d_call: TRBD2; v_call: TRBV20-1; cdr3_nt: TGCAGTGCTAGAGATTCCCGCGGGAGGTTGGAGACCCAGTACTTC; cdr3_aa: CSARDSRGRLETQYF
clone_size: many; j_call: TRBJ2-1; d_call: TRBD1; v_call: TRBV10-3; cdr3_nt: TGTGCCATCACCCAGGGGGCTAGCATGGTTCCGGGCGGGGAGCAGTTCTTC; cdr3_aa: CAITQGASMVPGGEQFF
clone_size: -; j_call: TRBJ1-4; d_call: -; v_call: TRBV3-1; cdr3_nt: TGTGCCAGCAGCCAAGACCTACCCGGTAATGAAAAACTGTTTTTT; cdr3_aa: CASSQDLPGNEKLFF
clone_size: few; j_call: TRBJ1-1; d_call: -; v_call: TRBV30; cdr3_nt: TGTGCCTGGAGTGAACCCGCTGTGGGGCACACTGAAGCTTTCTTT; cdr3_aa: CAWSEPAVGHTEAFF
clone_size: many; j_call: TRBJ2-7; d_call: TRBD2; v_call: TRBV12-3/TRBV12-4; cdr3_nt: TGTGCCAGCAGGAGATCTACTAGCGGCTCCTACGAGCAGTACTTC; cdr3_aa: CASRRSTSGSYEQYF
clone_size: many; j_call: TRBJ1-1; d_call: TRBD1; v_call: TRBV12-3/TRBV12-4; cdr3_nt: TGTGCCAGCAGCTATGACAGGGTGGCTTTCTTT; cdr3_aa: CASSYDRVAFF
clone_size: many; j_call: TRBJ2-1; d_call: TRBD1; v_call: TRBV12-3/TRBV12-4; cdr3_nt: TGTGCCAGCAGTTTCCCTCGTAGGACAGGACAAAACAATGAGCAGTTCTTC; cdr3_aa: CASSFPRRTGQNNEQFF
clone_size: many; j_call: TRBJ1-5; d_call: -; v_call: TRBV6-1; cdr3_nt: TGTGCCAGCAGTCCCGGGACGGTCGATAGCAATCAGCCCCAGCATTTT; cdr3_aa: CASSPGTVDSNQPQHF
clone_size: many; j_call: TRBJ2-3; d_call: -; v_call: TRBV29-1; cdr3_nt: TGCAGCGTTGAGTGGTCGGGAAGGGCAGATACGCAGTATTTT; cdr3_aa: CSVEWSGRADTQYF
clone_size: many; j_call: TRBJ1-1; d_call: -; v_call: TRBV20-1; cdr3_nt: TGCAGTGTTCCAGGGACACGAAACTTGTGGGGTGAAGCTTTCTTT; cdr3_aa: CSVPGTRNLWGEAFF
clone_size: many; j_call: TRBJ2-2; d_call: -; v_call: TRBV24-1; cdr3_nt: TGTGCCACCAGTGATCCCCGTGGGGACTCTACCGGGGAGCTGTTTTTT; cdr3_aa: CATSDPRGDSTGELFF
clone_size: -; j_call: TRBJ2-3; d_call: TRBD1; v_call: TRBV29-1; cdr3_nt: TGCAGCGCCCTAAAACAGGGGGCAATCCCCACAGATACGCAGTATTTT; cdr3_aa: CSALKQGAIPTDTQYF
clone_size: many; j_call: TRBJ2-2; d_call: TRBD2; v_call: TRBV20-1; cdr3_nt: TGCAGTGCTAGAGATGTTGCGGGAGAGGCCCCCGGGGAGCTGTTTTTT; cdr3_aa: CSARDVAGEAPGELFF
clone_size: many; j_call: TRBJ1-6; d_call: TRBD1; v_call: TRBV6-1; cdr3_nt: TGTGCCAGCACTCAGGACAGGTTGAGCTCCTATAATTCACCCCTCCACTTT; cdr3_aa: CASTQDRLSSYNSPLHF
clone_size: -; j_call: TRBJ2-5; d_call: TRBD1; v_call: TRBV5-1; cdr3_nt: TGCGCCAGCAGCCTGGGACAGGGGGTAAAAGAGACCCAGTACTTC; cdr3_aa: CASSLGQGVKETQYF
clone_size: many; j_call: TRBJ2-3; d_call: TRBD2; v_call: TRBV5-1; cdr3_nt: TGCGCCAGCAGCCCGGGACTAGTTGGGGCAGATACGCAGTATTTT; cdr3_aa: CASSPGLVGADTQYF
clone_size: many; j_call: TRBJ2-3; d_call: TRBD2; v_call: TRBV20-1; cdr3_nt: TGCAGTGCTCCGGGACTAGCGACAGATACGCAGTATTTT; cdr3_aa: CSAPGLATDTQYF
clone_size: many; j_call: TRBJ1-6; d_call: -; v_call: TRBV6-5; cdr3_nt: TGTGCCAGCAGTTATGGAGGGGGTAATTCACCCCTCCACTTT; cdr3_aa: CASSYGGGNSPLHF
clone_size: many; j_call: TRBJ1-2; d_call: -; v_call: TRBV5-1; cdr3_nt: TGCGCCAGCAGCTCGGTGGCAGGGGCGTCTGGTGGCTACACCTTC; cdr3_aa: CASSSVAGASGGYTF
clone_size: many; j_call: TRBJ2-6; d_call: -; v_call: TRBV4-3; cdr3_nt: TGCGCCAGCAGCCCCTCGAGGGTGGACTCTGGGGCCAACGTCCTGACTTTC; cdr3_aa: CASSPSRVDSGANVLTF
clone_size: many; j_call: TRBJ2-2; d_call: -; v_call: TRBV20-1; cdr3_nt: TGCAGTGCTAGTGTCCGTACCGGGGAGCTGTTTTTT; cdr3_aa: CSASVRTGELFF
clone_size: -; j_call: TRBJ2-3; d_call: -; v_call: TRBV27; cdr3_nt: TGTGCCAGCTCCACTTTAGTGGTAGATACGCAGTATTTT; cdr3_aa: CASSTLVVDTQYF
clone_size: many; j_call: TRBJ2-2; d_call: -; v_call: TRBV7-9; cdr3_nt: TGTGCCAGCGCCGAGGGGACGAACACCGGGGAGCTGTTTTTT; cdr3_aa: CASAEGTNTGELFF
clone_size: -; j_call: TRBJ1-2; d_call: TRBD1; v_call: TRBV20-1; cdr3_nt: TGCAGTGCTCCGACAGGGGGTGGCTACACCTTC; cdr3_aa: CSAPTGGGYTF
clone_size: -; j_call: TRBJ2-1; d_call: -; v_call: TRBV18; cdr3_nt: TGTGCCAGCTCACTGAGGGGGGGGCACAATGAGCAGTTCTTC; cdr3_aa: CASSLRGGHNEQFF
clone_size: few; j_call: TRBJ1-1; d_call: -; v_call: TRBV7-9; cdr3_nt: TGTGCCAGCAGTCCTGCCCTACTGGGGGGTGGTACTGAAGCTTTCTTT; cdr3_aa: CASSPALLGGGTEAFF
clone_size: many; j_call: TRBJ2-6; d_call: -; v_call: TRBV5-1; cdr3_nt: TGCGCCAGCAGCTTGGCGGGAGTCCTATTACTTTCTGGGGCCAACGTCCTGACTTTC; cdr3_aa: CASSLAGVLLLSGANVLTF
clone_size: few; j_call: TRBJ2-1; d_call: -; v_call: TRBV28; cdr3_nt: TGTGCCAGCAGGGGGGCCAGCAGACGCGAGGGATACAATGAGCAGTTCTTC; cdr3_aa: CASRGASRREGYNEQFF
clone_size: many; j_call: TRBJ2-7; d_call: TRBD1; v_call: TRBV20-1; cdr3_nt: TGCAGTGCTAGATACGCAGGGACAGACGAGCAGTACTTC; cdr3_aa: CSARYAGTDEQYF
clone_size: many; j_call: TRBJ2-7; d_call: -; v_call: TRBV5-6; cdr3_nt: TGTGCCAGCAGCTTGTCCGGGACGGCCCCCTACGAGCAGTACTTC; cdr3_aa: CASSLSGTAPYEQYF
clone_size: many; j_call: TRBJ2-3; d_call: -; v_call: TRBV5-1; cdr3_nt: TGCGCCAGCAGCTCGGATGGGACCAGAGATACGCAGTATTTT; cdr3_aa: CASSSDGTRDTQYF
clone_size: many; j_call: TRBJ2-1; d_call: -; v_call: TRBV24-1; cdr3_nt: TGTGCCACCAGTGATTTAGCGGACTCCTACAATGAGCAGTTCTTC; cdr3_aa: CATSDLADSYNEQFF
clone_size: few; j_call: TRBJ1-1; d_call: -; v_call: TRBV10-3; cdr3_nt: TGTGCCATCAGTGGATCAGAGAACACTGAAGCTTTCTTT; cdr3_aa: CAISGSENTEAFF
clone_size: few; j_call: TRBJ1-6; d_call: -; v_call: TRBV7-8; cdr3_nt: TGTGCCAGCAGCTTACAGAGAGGGAATTCACCCCTCCACTTT; cdr3_aa: CASSLQRGNSPLHF
clone_size: -; j_call: TRBJ2-5; d_call: -; v_call: TRBV7-2; cdr3_nt: TGTGCCAGCAGCAAAACTACAGGGCTGGAGACCCAGTACTTC; cdr3_aa: CASSKTTGLETQYF
clone_size: many; j_call: TRBJ2-5; d_call: TRBD2; v_call: TRBV7-2; cdr3_nt: TGTGCCAGCAGCTTCGGACTAGCGGTACAAGAGACCCAGTACTTC; cdr3_aa: CASSFGLAVQETQYF
clone_size: many; j_call: TRBJ1-2; d_call: -; v_call: TRBV3-1; cdr3_nt: TGTGCCAGCAGCCAAGATTTAGGGTCTGGGGGCTACACCTTC; cdr3_aa: CASSQDLGSGGYTF
clone_size: many; j_call: TRBJ2-1; d_call: -; v_call: TRBV29-1; cdr3_nt: TGCAGCGTTGAGTTAGTAAGCTCCTACAATGAGCAGTTCTTC; cdr3_aa: CSVELVSSYNEQFF
clone_size: many; j_call: TRBJ1-1; d_call: -; v_call: TRBV20-1; cdr3_nt: TGCAGTGCTAGAGAGGGGGGGGTAGGAACTGAAGCTTTCTTT; cdr3_aa: CSAREGGVGTEAFF
clone_size: many; j_call: TRBJ1-1; d_call: -; v_call: TRBV29-1; cdr3_nt: TGCAGCGGCGTTACAGGGTTCCGCGAAGCTTTCTTT; cdr3_aa: CSGVTGFREAFF
clone_size: -; j_call: TRBJ2-7; d_call: -; v_call: TRBV7-9; cdr3_nt: TGTGCCAGCAGAACTGGACACGAGCAGTACTTC; cdr3_aa: CASRTGHEQYF
clone_size: many; j_call: TRBJ2-3; d_call: TRBD2; v_call: TRBV11-3; cdr3_nt: TGTGCCAGCAGCTTAGTTCGGGGGGGAGATACGCAGTATTTT; cdr3_aa: CASSLVRGGDTQYF
clone_size: few; j_call: TRBJ2-1; d_call: -; v_call: TRBV27; cdr3_nt: TGTGCCAGCAGTTTATCGGTTAGGCATGAGCAGTTCTTC; cdr3_aa: CASSLSVRHEQFF